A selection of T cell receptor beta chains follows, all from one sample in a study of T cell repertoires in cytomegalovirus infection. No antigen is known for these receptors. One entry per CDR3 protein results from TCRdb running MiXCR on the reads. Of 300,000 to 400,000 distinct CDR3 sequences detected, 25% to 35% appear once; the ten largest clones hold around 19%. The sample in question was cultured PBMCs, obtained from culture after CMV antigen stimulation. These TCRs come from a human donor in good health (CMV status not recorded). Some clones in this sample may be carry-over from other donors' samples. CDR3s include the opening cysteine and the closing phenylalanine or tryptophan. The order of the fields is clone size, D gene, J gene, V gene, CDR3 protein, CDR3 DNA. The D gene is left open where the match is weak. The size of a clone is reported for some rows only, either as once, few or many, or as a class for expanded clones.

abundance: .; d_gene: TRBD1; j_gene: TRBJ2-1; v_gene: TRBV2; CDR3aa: CASSPRQGNEQFF; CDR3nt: TGTGCCAGCAGTCCGCGACAGGGGAATGAGCAGTTCTTC
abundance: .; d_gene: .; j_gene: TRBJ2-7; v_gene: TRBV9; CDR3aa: CASSVSFGRNYEQYF; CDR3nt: TGTGCCAGCAGCGTTAGCTTCGGACGAAACTACGAGCAGTACTTC
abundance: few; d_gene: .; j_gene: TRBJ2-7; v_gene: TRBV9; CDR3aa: CASSEGTGSYEQYF; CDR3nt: TGTGCCAGCAGCGAGGGTACAGGGTCCTACGAGCAGTACTTC
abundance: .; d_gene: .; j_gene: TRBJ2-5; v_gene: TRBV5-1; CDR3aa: CASSFFRDTKQGQETQYF; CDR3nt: TGCGCCAGCAGCTTTTTTCGGGACACGAAACAGGGACAAGAGACCCAGTACTTC
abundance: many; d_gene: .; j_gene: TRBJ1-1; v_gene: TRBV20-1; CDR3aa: CSGTLGSNTEAFF; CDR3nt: TGCAGTGGAACCCTCGGATCCAACACTGAAGCTTTCTTT
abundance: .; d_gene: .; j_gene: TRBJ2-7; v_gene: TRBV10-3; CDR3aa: CATLLAGTYEQYF; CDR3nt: TGTGCCACCCTACTAGCAGGGACCTACGAGCAGTACTTC
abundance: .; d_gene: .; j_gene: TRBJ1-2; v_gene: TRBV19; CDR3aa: CASSNPGRNNYGYTF; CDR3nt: TGTGCCAGTAGTAACCCGGGACGGAATAACTATGGCTACACCTTC
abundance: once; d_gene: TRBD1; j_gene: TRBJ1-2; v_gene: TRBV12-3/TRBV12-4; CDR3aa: CASSFSRGPRGYTF; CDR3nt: TGTGCCAGCAGTTTCTCCAGGGGGCCACGTGGCTACACCTTC
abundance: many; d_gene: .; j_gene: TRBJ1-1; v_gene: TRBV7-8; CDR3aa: CASSFSTAREAFF; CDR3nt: TGTGCCAGCAGCTTCTCGACAGCAAGGGAAGCTTTCTTT
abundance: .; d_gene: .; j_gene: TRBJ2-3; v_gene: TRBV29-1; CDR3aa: CSVATGRHTDTQYF; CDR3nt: TGCAGCGTTGCGACAGGACGCCACACAGATACGCAGTATTTT
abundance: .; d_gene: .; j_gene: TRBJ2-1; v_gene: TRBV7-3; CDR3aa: CASRLSNNEQFF; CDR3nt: TGTGCCAGCAGGTTATCTAACAATGAGCAGTTCTTC
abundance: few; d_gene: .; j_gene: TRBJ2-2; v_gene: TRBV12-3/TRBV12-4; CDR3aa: CASSREYTGELFF; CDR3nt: TGTGCCAGCAGCCGGGAGTACACCGGGGAGCTGTTTTTT